A selection of T cell receptor beta chains follows, all from one sample in a study of CD8+ T cells in alopecia areata. TCRdb's copy holds only in-frame clones and misses some; the assay was immunoSEQ multiplex PCR. The sample consists of over 2,500 clones, around 80% of them appearing once. Specimen: skin, collected at week 24, from a patient treated with tofacitinib. The receptor source for this set is a human donor with alopecia areata. Each CDR3 is given with its conserved first and last residue. Each record gives: clone size, D gene, J gene, V gene, CDR3 protein, CDR3 DNA. A D gene is named only where the DNA matches it firmly. Not all rows give a size; the values are once, few, many and, for expanded clones, a class.

>-|-|TRBJ2-5|TRBV5-1
CASSLGAALGETQYF
TGCGCCAGCAGCTTAGGGGCGGCCCTAGGGGAGACCCAGTACTTC
>-|TRBD1|TRBJ1-1|TRBV5-1
CASSLGQGAKNTFF
TGCGCCAGCAGCTTGGGACAGGGGGCTAAGAATACTTTCTTT
>-|TRBD1|TRBJ1-2|TRBV7-1
CASSLTGETAGYGYTF
TGTGCCAGCAGCTTAACAGGGGAAACGGCGGGCTATGGCTACACCTTC
>-|-|TRBJ2-6|TRBV5-1
CASSSQGRGANVLTF
TGCGCCAGCAGCTCCCAGGGGCGAGGGGCCAACGTCCTGACTTTC
>-|-|TRBJ2-7|TRBV4-2
CASSQEALAAYSYEQYF
TGTGCCAGCAGCCAAGAGGCTTTAGCGGCCTACTCCTACGAGCAGTACTTC
>once|TRBD1|TRBJ1-2|TRBV19
CASSPDLGTGVHGYTF
TGTGCCAGTAGCCCTGACCTTGGGACAGGAGTACATGGCTACACCTTC
>-|-|TRBJ2-1|TRBV7-2
CASSLLDRFNEQFF
TGTGCCAGCAGCTTATTGGACAGATTCAATGAGCAGTTCTTC
>-|-|TRBJ2-7|TRBV9
CASSASGPIDEQYF
TGTGCCAGCAGCGCTTCGGGGCCGATTGACGAGCAGTACTTC
>-|-|TRBJ1-2|TRBV15
CATSRDPAENYGYTF
TGTGCCACCAGCAGAGATCCGGCGGAGAACTATGGCTACACCTTC
>-|TRBD1|TRBJ1-6|TRBV6-5
CASRDRDDSPLHF
TGTGCCAGCAGGGACAGGGATGATTCACCCCTCCACTTT
>-|-|TRBJ1-1|TRBV29-1
CSVDETGLNTEAFF
TGCAGCGTTGACGAGACAGGACTGAACACTGAAGCTTTCTTT
>-|TRBD1|TRBJ1-5|TRBV15
CATSSRDRGNQPQHF
TGTGCCACCAGCAGCCGGGACAGGGGTAATCAGCCCCAGCATTTT
>-|-|TRBJ1-1|TRBV27
CASSHRGNTEAFF
TGTGCCAGCAGTCATAGAGGCAACACTGAAGCTTTCTTT
>-|-|TRBJ1-5|TRBV27
CASSLVGPNQPQHF
TGTGCCAGCAGTTTAGTCGGGCCGAATCAGCCCCAGCATTTT
>-|-|TRBJ2-6|TRBV25-1
CASSSYPTGQSRANVLTF
TGTGCCAGCAGTTCCTACCCAACTGGACAAAGTCGGGCCAACGTCCTGACTTTC
>-|-|TRBJ1-5|TRBV6-5
CASSPGDGRYQPQHF
TGTGCCAGCAGCCCTGGCGACGGCAGATATCAGCCCCAGCATTTT
>-|-|TRBJ1-1|TRBV14
CASSQDLGTANTEAFF
TGTGCCAGCAGCCAAGACCTCGGGACGGCGAACACTGAAGCTTTCTTT
>-|-|TRBJ2-1|TRBV29-1
CSVEETGRFFSYNEQFF
TGCAGCGTAGAAGAGACTGGCAGATTTTTCTCCTACAATGAGCAGTTCTTC
>-|-|TRBJ2-7|TRBV4-1
CASSQEGLASYGVEQYF
TGCGCCAGCAGCCAAGAAGGTTTGGCTAGCTACGGAGTCGAGCAGTACTTC
>-|-|TRBJ2-5|TRBV7-2
CASSSGETQYF
TGTGCCAGCAGCTCTGGGGAGACCCAGTACTTC
>-|-|TRBJ2-2|TRBV5-1
CASSLDRVNTGELFF
TGCGCCAGCAGCTTGGACAGGGTGAACACCGGGGAGCTGTTTTTT
>once|-|TRBJ1-2|TRBV18
CASSPERNYGYTF
TGTGCCAGCTCACCGGAGAGAAATTATGGCTACACCTTC
>once|-|TRBJ2-7|TRBV5-6
CASSRPRYEQYF
TGTGCCAGCAGCCGACCCCGCTACGAGCAGTACTTC
>-|-|TRBJ2-7|TRBV7-9
CASSLEAATNEQYF
TGTGCCAGCAGCTTAGAAGCAGCAACTAACGAGCAGTACTTC
>-|-|TRBJ2-2|TRBV7-9
CASSSGSNTGELFF
TGTGCCAGCAGCTCAGGCTCGAACACCGGGGAGCTGTTTTTT
>once|TRBD1|TRBJ2-6|TRBV7-2
CASSPEGRGLLRANVLTF
TGTGCCAGCAGCCCGGAGGGCAGGGGGCTTCTTAGGGCCAACGTCCTGACTTTC
>-|-|TRBJ2-5|TRBV2
CASRGWRSEETQYF
TGTGCCAGCAGGGGTTGGAGGTCCGAAGAGACCCAGTACTTC
>-|TRBD1|TRBJ1-2|TRBV7-9
CASSLGQGADYGYTF
TGTGCCAGCAGCTTAGGACAGGGGGCTGACTATGGCTACACCTTC
>-|-|TRBJ2-7|TRBV12-2
CASRLELAGGPSSYEQYF
TGTGCAAGTCGCTTAGAACTAGCGGGGGGACCGAGCTCCTACGAGCAGTACTTC
>-|-|TRBJ1-2|TRBV6-6
CASRLTAGYGYTF
TGTGCCAGCAGGCTTACGGCGGGGTATGGCTACACCTTC
>-|TRBD1|TRBJ2-7|TRBV6-6
CASSRTGSTIYEQYF
TGTGCCAGCAGTCGGACAGGGAGCACAATCTACGAGCAGTACTTC
>-|-|TRBJ1-1|TRBV5-6
CASSPKRWGGNTEAFF
TGTGCCAGCAGCCCCAAACGTTGGGGTGGGAACACTGAAGCTTTCTTT
>few|TRBD2|TRBJ2-7|TRBV19
CASRMNGGSTYEQYF
TGTGCCAGTAGAATGAACGGGGGGAGCACCTACGAGCAGTACTTC
>-|TRBD2|TRBJ2-7|TRBV4-3
CASSHVGLAAPYEQYF
TGCGCCAGCAGCCATGTTGGACTAGCGGCGCCCTACGAGCAGTACTTC
>-|-|TRBJ1-2|TRBV6-1
CASSRASDYGYTF
TGTGCCAGCAGTCGGGCAAGCGACTATGGCTACACCTTC
>once|TRBD1|TRBJ2-7|TRBV29-1
CSVSQGAQLAGEQYF
TGCAGCGTATCCCAGGGGGCGCAGCTCGCGGGTGAGCAGTACTTC
>-|TRBD1|TRBJ2-3|TRBV4-3
CASSQTPGQGTDTQYF
TGCGCCAGCAGCCAAACCCCGGGACAGGGGACAGATACGCAGTATTTT
>few|-|TRBJ2-2|TRBV4-3
CASSPGRFATGELFF
TGCGCCAGCAGTCCAGGCAGATTCGCCACCGGGGAGCTGTTTTTT
>-|-|TRBJ1-1|TRBV7-8
CASSGGGGQEAFF
TGTGCCAGCAGCGGGGGGGGAGGACAAGAAGCTTTCTTT
>-|-|TRBJ2-5|TRBV6-6
CASTQGGRLETQYF
TGTGCCAGCACTCAGGGTGGGCGTCTGGAGACCCAGTACTTC
>once|TRBD1|TRBJ2-5|TRBV14
CASSQYRTGARQETQYF
TGTGCCAGCAGCCAATACCGGACAGGGGCGAGACAAGAGACCCAGTACTTC
>-|TRBD1|TRBJ2-6|TRBV14
CASSQRWTGGRGANVLTF
TGTGCCAGCAGCCAACGTTGGACAGGCGGGCGAGGGGCCAACGTCCTGACTTTC
>-|TRBD1|TRBJ1-5|TRBV7-9
CASSLRGQGPQHF
TGTGCCAGCAGCTTAAGGGGACAGGGGCCCCAGCATTTT
>-|-|TRBJ2-6|TRBV6-5
CASSSTGANVLTF
TGTGCCAGCAGTTCGACAGGGGCCAACGTCCTGACTTTC
>-|-|TRBJ2-5|TRBV30
CAWSFGETQYF
TGTGCCTGGAGTTTTGGGGAGACCCAGTACTTC
>-|-|TRBJ2-3|TRBV10-3
CAISSREGTDTQYF
TGTGCCATCAGTTCCAGGGAGGGCACAGATACGCAGTATTTT
>-|-|TRBJ2-6|TRBV4-1
CASSQDLGQAVSGANVLTF
TGCGCCAGCAGCCAAGATTTGGGGCAGGCCGTCTCTGGGGCCAACGTCCTGACTTTC
>-|-|TRBJ2-7|TRBV7-9
CASSSTGFYEQYF
TGTGCCAGCAGCTCGACAGGATTCTACGAGCAGTACTTC
>-|-|TRBJ2-7|TRBV27
CASSLGSPYEQYF
TGTGCCAGCTCTTTGGGGTCCCCCTACGAGCAGTACTTC
>-|TRBD1|TRBJ1-4|TRBV9
CASSVDRDRRDSDEKLFF
TGTGCCAGCAGCGTAGACAGGGACAGGAGAGACTCAGATGAAAAACTGTTTTTT
>few|-|TRBJ2-1|TRBV4-3
CASSQDRQWSEQFF
TGCGCCAGCAGCCAAGATCGTCAATGGAGTGAGCAGTTCTTC
>few|TRBD2|TRBJ2-5|TRBV4-3
CASSLGLAVQETQYF
TGCGCCAGCAGCCTGGGACTAGCGGTCCAAGAGACCCAGTACTTC
>-|-|TRBJ2-3|TRBV11-2
CASSTQGGTDTQYF
TGTGCCAGCAGCACCCAAGGGGGCACAGATACGCAGTATTTT
>-|TRBD1|TRBJ1-2|TRBV7-9
CASSLAGGENYGYTF
TGTGCCAGCAGCTTAGCAGGGGGCGAAAACTATGGCTACACCTTC
>-|-|TRBJ2-7|TRBV28
CASSLTGSLNEQYF
TGTGCCAGCAGTTTAACGGGGAGCTTAAACGAGCAGTACTTC
>-|-|TRBJ1-5|TRBV30
CAWSTKGWSDQPQHF
TGTGCCTGGAGCACGAAAGGGTGGTCGGATCAGCCCCAGCATTTT
>-|TRBD1|TRBJ1-2|TRBV18
CASSPETGGAVRYGYTF
TGTGCCAGCTCACCGGAGACAGGGGGCGCAGTCCGCTATGGCTACACCTTC
>-|-|TRBJ2-5|TRBV7-2
CASSLFRGAETQYF
TGTGCCAGCAGCTTATTTCGCGGGGCAGAGACCCAGTACTTC
>-|TRBD1|TRBJ2-2|TRBV19
CASRPGLGQVGDTGELFF
TGTGCCAGTAGACCCGGTCTCGGACAGGTTGGCGACACCGGGGAGCTGTTTTTT
>-|TRBD1|TRBJ1-1|TRBV7-9
CASSFQGADTEAFF
TGTGCCAGCAGCTTCCAGGGGGCGGACACTGAAGCTTTCTTT